This is a list of T cell receptor beta chains from one sample in a study of blood T cell repertoires in COVID-19. Profiling relied on immunoSEQ multiplex PCR, and the TCRdb table lists in-frame clones only, not all of them. The data hold 300,000 to 400,000 clones, with around 80% observed a single time. The sequencing sample was made of peripheral blood. These receptors were collected from a man between 25 and 39 years old with active or convalescent COVID-19. Both conserved end residues are part of each CDR3. Each record gives: clone size, D gene, J gene, V gene, CDR3 DNA, CDR3 protein. D genes are given only for firm matches. Size tells how often a clone was seen (once, few, many) or the class of an expanded clone, and some rows leave it out.

once TRBD2 TRBJ2-3 TRBV7-8 TGTGCCAGCTCCCGGGGGGGGAACACAGATACGCAGTATTTT CASSRGGNTDTQYF
. . TRBJ2-2 TRBV19 TGTGCCAGTAGTTCCCCGGGACTTAACACCGGGGAGCTGTTTTTT CASSSPGLNTGELFF
. TRBD1 TRBJ1-2 TRBV7-9 TGTGCCAGCAGCCGGGGACAGGGGCCTGGGCGGATCTATGGCTACACCTTC CASSRGQGPGRIYGYTF
. TRBD1 TRBJ1-2 TRBV9 TGTGCCAGCAGCCCAGACAGGGGGACCGGCTACACCTTC CASSPDRGTGYTF
. . TRBJ2-3 TRBV11-2 TGTGCCAGCAGCTTAGGACCGGGTACAGATACGCAGTATTTT CASSLGPGTDTQYF
. TRBD1 TRBJ1-1 TRBV2 TGTGCCAGCAGTGAGACGGGACAGGGGGAGGGCACTGAAGCTTTCTTT CASSETGQGEGTEAFF
. . TRBJ2-3 TRBV7-3 TGTGCCAGCAGCTCCATAGAGGGTCGCACAGATACGCAGTATTTT CASSSIEGRTDTQYF
. TRBD2 TRBJ2-7 TRBV27 TGTGCCAGCAGAAAGGGACTAGCAGAATACGAGCAGTACTTC CASRKGLAEYEQYF
. . TRBJ1-5 TRBV7-8 TGTGCCAGCAGCTTAGCTCAGGGCCTGAAGGTCCGGCCCCAGCATTTT CASSLAQGLKVRPQHF
. TRBD1 TRBJ2-3 TRBV5-5 TGTGCCAGCAGCCCAGAGACAGGGGGCACAGATACGCAGTATTTT CASSPETGGTDTQYF
once TRBD1 TRBJ1-2 TRBV7-8 TGTGCCAGCAGCCCTACAGGGGCTGGGAACTATGGCTACACCTTC CASSPTGAGNYGYTF
. TRBD1 TRBJ1-3 TRBV30 TGTGCCCTTTCTACAGGGGAGGGAAACACCATATATTTT CALSTGEGNTIYF
. TRBD1 TRBJ1-1 TRBV4-1 TGCGCCAGCAGCCAAAGGGGGACAGGGGCTGAAGCTTTCTTT CASSQRGTGAEAFF
. . TRBJ1-3 TRBV3-1/TRBV3-2 TGTGCCAGCAGCCAAGATAGGAGCTCTGGAAACACCATATATTTT CASSQDRSSGNTIYF
. TRBD2 TRBJ2-5 TRBV24-1 TGTGCCACCAGTGATGGTAGCGGGAGAGATCAAGAGACCCAGTACTTC CATSDGSGRDQETQYF
. . TRBJ2-7 TRBV12-3/TRBV12-4 TGTGCCAGCAGGAACTACTACGAGCAGTACTTC CASRNYYEQYF
. TRBD1 TRBJ1-3 TRBV11-3 TGTGCCAGCAGCAAAGGGACAGGACCGTTGGGAAACACCATATATTTT CASSKGTGPLGNTIYF